This is a list of T cell receptor beta chains from one sample in a study of T cell responses to AZD1222 COVID-19 vaccine. The protocol was immunoSEQ multiplex PCR, while the TCRdb copy is restricted to in-frame clones and leaves out a portion. This sample carries about 93,000 clones, roughly nine tenths of them seen once, and the ten largest clones take about 2.4%. The specimen was peripheral blood, collected 28 days after the second AZD1222 dose. Receptors were obtained from an adult who received the AZD1222 COVID-19 vaccine. Each CDR3 is given with its conserved first and last residue. D genes are given only for firm matches. The size field is filled for only some rows; it gives once, few, many or a size class.

size	V	J	D	CDR3	DNA
.	TRBV6-4	TRBJ1-1	.	CASSDSNNGGTEAFF	TGTGCCAGCAGTGACTCGAACAATGGGGGGACTGAAGCTTTCTTT
few	TRBV7-2	TRBJ1-4	TRBD1	CASSSRTGKNEKLFF	TGTGCCAGCAGCTCCCGGACAGGGAAGAATGAAAAACTGTTTTTT
.	TRBV2	TRBJ2-7	.	CASSSTSATYEQYF	TGTGCCAGCAGTTCCACAAGCGCGACCTACGAGCAGTACTTC
.	TRBV10-2	TRBJ2-3	TRBD2	CASSEGLAGGSDTQYF	TGCGCCAGCAGTGAAGGGTTAGCGGGAGGGTCGGATACGCAGTATTTT
.	TRBV9	TRBJ2-1	.	CASSVLASGYNEQFF	TGTGCCAGCAGCGTTTTAGCGTCAGGATACAATGAGCAGTTCTTC
.	TRBV7-9	TRBJ1-1	TRBD1	CASSLNGQGANTEAFF	TGTGCCAGCAGCTTAAACGGACAGGGCGCGAACACTGAAGCTTTCTTT
once	TRBV19	TRBJ2-1	.	CASSPLGGYNEQFF	TGTGCCAGTAGTCCCCTGGGGGGCTACAATGAGCAGTTCTTC
.	TRBV30	TRBJ1-2	.	CAWRTGLNYGYTF	TGTGCCTGGAGGACCGGACTTAACTATGGCTACACCTTC
.	TRBV3-1/TRBV3-2	TRBJ2-7	TRBD1	CASSQQGAQHEQYF	TGTGCCAGCAGCCAGCAGGGGGCGCAACACGAGCAGTACTTC
once	TRBV18	TRBJ1-1	.	CASSPETGMNTEAFF	TGTGCCAGCTCACCAGAGACAGGAATGAACACTGAAGCTTTCTTT
.	TRBV7-2	TRBJ1-1	.	CASSFTGNTEAFF	TGTGCCAGCAGTTTTACAGGGAACACTGAAGCTTTCTTT
.	TRBV5-1	TRBJ1-3	.	CASSLVAGAGNTIYF	TGCGCCAGCAGCTTGGTGGCAGGGGCCGGAAACACCATATATTTT
.	TRBV4-2	TRBJ1-1	TRBD1	CASSRGQGGKTEAFF	TGTGCCAGCAGCCGGGGACAGGGGGGCAAAACTGAAGCTTTCTTT
.	TRBV30	TRBJ1-5	.	CAWSAGLSQPQHF	TGTGCCTGGAGCGCGGGGTTGAGTCAGCCCCAGCATTTT
.	TRBV2	TRBJ2-3	TRBD2	CASSDQRDQDTQYF	TGTGCCAGCAGTGATCAGCGGGACCAAGATACGCAGTATTTT